This T cell receptor (beta chain) was identified during a study of OX40 agonist ivuxolimab in advanced cancers. This clone appeared once. Its cognate antigen is unknown. Data came from immunoSEQ multiplex PCR; TCRdb stores just in-frame clones and leaves some out. The sample carries 50,000 to 70,000 clones, approximately 90% recorded once. The CDR3 totals 17 residues. The J segment lost 0 bases and the V segment lost 0 bases, leaving 5 bases of the junction unmatched. The germline CDR1 and CDR2 sequences are SGHVS and FQNEAQ. Points from the study as a whole: Those patients achieving a partial response at 0.1-3.0 mg/kg showed among the lowest clonal expansion.

The sample was CD4+ or CD8+ T cells sorted from blood, taken in a trial of the OX40 agonist ivuxolimab. The rearrangement joins TRBV7-8 to TRBJ1-3; TRBD1 matches at 7 bases. The receptor was derived from an adult with an advanced solid tumor such as melanoma, head and neck, liver or kidney cancer. For the CDR3, the DNA is TGTGCCAGCAGCTTAGCGACAGGGCTTAGCTCTGGAAACACCATATATTTT. It is translated as CASSLATGLSSGNTIYF.